This T cell receptor (beta chain) was recovered during a study of vaccination and CD4 T cells after COVID-19. Study-level findings and limits: Spike mono-reactive status applied to 304 of 307 vaccine-specific clones in convalescent patients.

Cultured CD4+ T cells had their DNA profiled by the Oncomine TCR Beta short-read assay. TCRdb called the PCR reads again in MiXCR, with one record for every CDR3 protein. The repertoire holds around 25,000 distinct CDR3 sequences, with roughly 27% as singletons. This clonotype was recorded many times. Its antigen is unknown. Documented time point: late sampling 161 to 241 days after vaccination in three convalescent patients. Treatment of the sample: roughly 10-day PBMC culture with coronavirus spike peptide pools or control peptides (ViraFEST assay). By negative selection, CD4+ T cells were isolated once culture had run for under 13 days. J was trimmed by 2 bases and V by 6 bases; bases with no gene match: 7. CDR1 MNHEY and CDR2 SMNVEV come from the germline V gene (reference sequence). CDR3 size: 15 residues.

The chain has TRBV27 and TRBJ2-5; TRBD2 matches 9 bases. This specimen was CD4+ T cells from blood, cultured in vitro, taken about 7 months after SARS-CoV-2 vaccination. This TCR came from a human donor who had recovered from COVID-19. The CDR3: CASRGAGGLQETQYF. The CDR3 bases are TGTGCCAGCAGGGGGGCGGGAGGGCTTCAAGAGACCCAGTACTTC.